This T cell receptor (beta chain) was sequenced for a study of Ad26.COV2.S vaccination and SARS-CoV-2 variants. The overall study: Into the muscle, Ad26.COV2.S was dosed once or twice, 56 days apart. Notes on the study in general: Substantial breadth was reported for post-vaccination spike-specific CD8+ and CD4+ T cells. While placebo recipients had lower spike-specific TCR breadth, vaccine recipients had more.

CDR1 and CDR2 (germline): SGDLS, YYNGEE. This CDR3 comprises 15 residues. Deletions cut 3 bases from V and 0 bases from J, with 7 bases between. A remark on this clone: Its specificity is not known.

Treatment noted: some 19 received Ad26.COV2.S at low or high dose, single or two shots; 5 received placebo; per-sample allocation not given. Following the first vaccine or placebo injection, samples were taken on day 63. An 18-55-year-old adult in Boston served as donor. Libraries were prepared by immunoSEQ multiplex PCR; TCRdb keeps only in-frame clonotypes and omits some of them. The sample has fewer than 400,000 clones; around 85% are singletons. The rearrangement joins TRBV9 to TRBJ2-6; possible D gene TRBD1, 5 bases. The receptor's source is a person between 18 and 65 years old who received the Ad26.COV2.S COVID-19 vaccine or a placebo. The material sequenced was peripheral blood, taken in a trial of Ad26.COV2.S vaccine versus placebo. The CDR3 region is CASSEGNSGANVLTF. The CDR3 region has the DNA TGTGCCAGCAGCGAGGGGAACTCTGGGGCCAACGTCCTGACTTTC.